These T cell receptor beta chains were read from a single sample in a study of T cell responses to AZD1222 COVID-19 vaccine. TCRdb's copy holds only in-frame clones and misses some; the assay was immunoSEQ multiplex PCR. The sample includes tens of thousands of clones, approximately 91% of them seen just once. The input for sequencing was peripheral blood, taken on day 0 of AZD1222 vaccination. These receptors were obtained from an adult in good health. CDR3s include the opening cysteine and the closing phenylalanine or tryptophan. Fields, in order: J gene, D gene, V gene, clone size, CDR3 DNA, CDR3 protein. A D gene is named only where the DNA matches it firmly. Clone sizes are given selectively: once, few, many, or a class where the clone is expanded.

j_gene: TRBJ1-2; d_gene: .; v_gene: TRBV27; abundance: .; CDR3nt: TGTGCCAGCAGCAGAAACAGGGAAAACTATGGCTACACCTTC; CDR3aa: CASSRNRENYGYTF
j_gene: TRBJ2-2; d_gene: .; v_gene: TRBV19; abundance: few; CDR3nt: TGTGCCAGTAGGTACACCGGTCCGTCGACCGGGGAGCTGTTTTTT; CDR3aa: CASRYTGPSTGELFF
j_gene: TRBJ2-1; d_gene: TRBD2; v_gene: TRBV19; abundance: few; CDR3nt: TGTGCCAGTAGTCAGGCGGGGGACAATGAGCAGTTCTTC; CDR3aa: CASSQAGDNEQFF
j_gene: TRBJ2-2; d_gene: .; v_gene: TRBV10-3; abundance: once; CDR3nt: TGTGCCATCACAACCAACCTTTTGGGGGCCGGGGAGCTGTTTTTT; CDR3aa: CAITTNLLGAGELFF
j_gene: TRBJ1-2; d_gene: TRBD1; v_gene: TRBV5-5; abundance: once; CDR3nt: TGTGCCAGCAGCCCAAGAGGGGGCGGCTACACCTTC; CDR3aa: CASSPRGGGYTF
j_gene: TRBJ2-7; d_gene: .; v_gene: TRBV5-1; abundance: .; CDR3nt: TGCGCCAGCAGCTCTACCCCGGGAATAGGGTACTACGAGCAGTACTTC; CDR3aa: CASSSTPGIGYYEQYF
j_gene: TRBJ1-1; d_gene: .; v_gene: TRBV18; abundance: .; CDR3nt: TGTGCCAGCTCACTTCCCACTGAGAACACTGAAGCTTTCTTT; CDR3aa: CASSLPTENTEAFF
j_gene: TRBJ1-4; d_gene: TRBD1; v_gene: TRBV7-3; abundance: .; CDR3nt: TGTGCCAGCAGCCCCACAGGGGGCGAGAATGAAAAACTGTTTTTT; CDR3aa: CASSPTGGENEKLFF
j_gene: TRBJ2-2; d_gene: TRBD1; v_gene: TRBV7-2; abundance: once; CDR3nt: TGTGCCAGCAGCCGGACAGGGTATGCCGGGGAGCTGTTTTTT; CDR3aa: CASSRTGYAGELFF
j_gene: TRBJ1-5; d_gene: TRBD1; v_gene: TRBV6-1; abundance: once; CDR3nt: TGTGCCAGCAGTGCGTACCAACAGGGGGACCCCGTTGGGCCCCAGCATTTT; CDR3aa: CASSAYQQGDPVGPQHF
j_gene: TRBJ1-2; d_gene: .; v_gene: TRBV19; abundance: .; CDR3nt: TGTGCCAGTAGTATTGGTACAGAGGTTAACTATGGCTACACCTTC; CDR3aa: CASSIGTEVNYGYTF
j_gene: TRBJ2-4; d_gene: .; v_gene: TRBV10-3; abundance: .; CDR3nt: TGTGCCATCAGTGATGACAGGTGGGGAAACATTCAGTACTTC; CDR3aa: CAISDDRWGNIQYF
j_gene: TRBJ1-5; d_gene: .; v_gene: TRBV27; abundance: few; CDR3nt: TGTGCCAGCAGTTCTGAGGGCCAGCAGCCCCAGCATTTT; CDR3aa: CASSSEGQQPQHF
j_gene: TRBJ1-6; d_gene: TRBD1; v_gene: TRBV5-1; abundance: many; CDR3nt: TGCGCCAGCAGGGGATCTCAGGGGGCGTCCTATAATTCACCCCTCCACTTT; CDR3aa: CASRGSQGASYNSPLHF
j_gene: TRBJ2-3; d_gene: .; v_gene: TRBV9; abundance: .; CDR3nt: TGTGCCAGCAGCGCTCCGGCGGGCACAGATACGCAGTATTTT; CDR3aa: CASSAPAGTDTQYF
j_gene: TRBJ2-7; d_gene: .; v_gene: TRBV12-3/TRBV12-4; abundance: .; CDR3nt: TGTGCCAGCAGACTGGGCCACGAGCAGTACTTC; CDR3aa: CASRLGHEQYF
j_gene: TRBJ2-2; d_gene: .; v_gene: TRBV4-3; abundance: .; CDR3nt: TGCGCCAGCAGCCAAGATGAGGCCGGGGAGCTGTTTTTT; CDR3aa: CASSQDEAGELFF
j_gene: TRBJ2-7; d_gene: TRBD2; v_gene: TRBV20-1; abundance: few; CDR3nt: TGCAGTGCTAGTCCTCGGACTAGCGGGGGGCTTGGGCAGTACTTC; CDR3aa: CSASPRTSGGLGQYF
j_gene: TRBJ1-1; d_gene: .; v_gene: TRBV6-6; abundance: .; CDR3nt: TGTGCCAGCATCGAAGGGTCCTGGAACACTGAAGCTTTCTTT; CDR3aa: CASIEGSWNTEAFF
j_gene: TRBJ1-1; d_gene: TRBD1; v_gene: TRBV5-4; abundance: once; CDR3nt: TGTGCCAGCAGCTCCGGACAGGCGCTTAACACTGAAGCTTTCTTT; CDR3aa: CASSSGQALNTEAFF
j_gene: TRBJ2-1; d_gene: .; v_gene: TRBV5-1; abundance: .; CDR3nt: TGCGCCAGCAGCTTGTCGGTCACGAGCGATGAGCAGTTCTTC; CDR3aa: CASSLSVTSDEQFF
j_gene: TRBJ2-3; d_gene: TRBD1; v_gene: TRBV7-8; abundance: .; CDR3nt: TGTGCCAGCCTAACGGGACAGGGATCTTTAGATACGCAGTATTTT; CDR3aa: CASLTGQGSLDTQYF
j_gene: TRBJ2-1; d_gene: TRBD2; v_gene: TRBV6-2/TRBV6-3; abundance: .; CDR3nt: TGTGCCAGCAGTTACCCGGGACTAGCGGGGGGCCCCGGTTCCTACAATGAGCAGTTCTTC; CDR3aa: CASSYPGLAGGPGSYNEQFF
j_gene: TRBJ2-7; d_gene: .; v_gene: TRBV5-1; abundance: .; CDR3nt: TGCGCCAGCAGCTTGAGCAGTCCCTCCTACGAGCAGTACTTC; CDR3aa: CASSLSSPSYEQYF
j_gene: TRBJ1-1; d_gene: .; v_gene: TRBV18; abundance: .; CDR3nt: TGTGCCAGCTCACCCTTTGGACGGGGGTCGAATAGGGACACTGAAGCTTTCTTT; CDR3aa: CASSPFGRGSNRDTEAFF
j_gene: TRBJ2-7; d_gene: .; v_gene: TRBV7-8; abundance: .; CDR3nt: TGTGCCAGCAGCTCCCCGGCCGGGCGACGGAAAGTAATCTACGAGCAGTACTTC; CDR3aa: CASSSPAGRRKVIYEQYF
j_gene: TRBJ1-5; d_gene: .; v_gene: TRBV7-8; abundance: .; CDR3nt: TGTGCCAGCAGCCTCGGACAGTTCGGACAGCCCCAGCATTTT; CDR3aa: CASSLGQFGQPQHF
j_gene: TRBJ2-4; d_gene: TRBD1; v_gene: TRBV30; abundance: .; CDR3nt: TGTGCCTCTGGACAGGCCCTAGCCAAAAACATTCAGTACTTC; CDR3aa: CASGQALAKNIQYF
j_gene: TRBJ1-2; d_gene: TRBD1; v_gene: TRBV5-6; abundance: .; CDR3nt: TGTGCCAGCAGCTCGGACAGGGGCGGCTATGGCTACACCTTC; CDR3aa: CASSSDRGGYGYTF
j_gene: TRBJ2-7; d_gene: .; v_gene: TRBV6-2/TRBV6-3; abundance: .; CDR3nt: TGTGCCAGCAGTTACCAGGGAGACGAGCAGTACTTC; CDR3aa: CASSYQGDEQYF
j_gene: TRBJ1-1; d_gene: .; v_gene: TRBV6-5; abundance: .; CDR3nt: TGTGCCAGCAGTTACTTGGGACAATCCTCTGAAGCTTTCTTT; CDR3aa: CASSYLGQSSEAFF
j_gene: TRBJ1-6; d_gene: .; v_gene: TRBV27; abundance: .; CDR3nt: TGTGCCAGCAGTTTAGGGGGTTCTGGGAATTCACCCCTCCACTTT; CDR3aa: CASSLGGSGNSPLHF
j_gene: TRBJ2-2; d_gene: .; v_gene: TRBV7-3; abundance: .; CDR3nt: TGTGCCAGCAGCGAAGGCAGGGGTCCCGGGGAGCTGTTTTTT; CDR3aa: CASSEGRGPGELFF
j_gene: TRBJ2-1; d_gene: TRBD2; v_gene: TRBV4-3; abundance: once; CDR3nt: TGCGCCAGCGGAGGGACCCTAGCGGGGCCCGACCGTGAGCAGTTCTTC; CDR3aa: CASGGTLAGPDREQFF
j_gene: TRBJ1-3; d_gene: TRBD1; v_gene: TRBV6-5; abundance: .; CDR3nt: TGTGCCAGCAGTTATCAGGGGGCCATATATTTT; CDR3aa: CASSYQGAIYF
j_gene: TRBJ1-3; d_gene: .; v_gene: TRBV4-1; abundance: .; CDR3nt: TGCGCCAGCAGCCAAGTGGCCATCCAGAGCTTCTCTGGAAACACCATATATTTT; CDR3aa: CASSQVAIQSFSGNTIYF
j_gene: TRBJ1-3; d_gene: .; v_gene: TRBV10-3; abundance: .; CDR3nt: TGTGCCGCGACGGGTAGCTCTGGAAACACCATATATTTT; CDR3aa: CAATGSSGNTIYF
j_gene: TRBJ2-2; d_gene: .; v_gene: TRBV3-1/TRBV3-2; abundance: once; CDR3nt: TGTGCCAGCAGCCAAAATTGGGGCGGGGCCGGGGAGCTGTTTTTT; CDR3aa: CASSQNWGGAGELFF
j_gene: TRBJ1-6; d_gene: .; v_gene: TRBV6-6; abundance: .; CDR3nt: TGTGCCAGCAGTTACGGGGCAGGGAGGGATTCACCCCTCCACTTT; CDR3aa: CASSYGAGRDSPLHF
j_gene: TRBJ2-7; d_gene: TRBD1; v_gene: TRBV5-1; abundance: .; CDR3nt: TGCGCCAGCAGCGAGCCGACAGGGTTCTCAAGGGAGCAGTACTTC; CDR3aa: CASSEPTGFSREQYF
j_gene: TRBJ2-1; d_gene: TRBD1; v_gene: TRBV27; abundance: .; CDR3nt: TGTGCCAGCAGTTTTCAGACAGGGGGTTTGGGGAATGAGCAGTTCTTC; CDR3aa: CASSFQTGGLGNEQFF
j_gene: TRBJ1-6; d_gene: .; v_gene: TRBV7-2; abundance: .; CDR3nt: TGTGCCAGCAGCTTTGGCAGCAATAATTCACCCCTCCACTTT; CDR3aa: CASSFGSNNSPLHF
j_gene: TRBJ1-4; d_gene: .; v_gene: TRBV19; abundance: .; CDR3nt: TGTGCCAGTAGCGGTGAAAACGATGAAAAACTGTTTTTT; CDR3aa: CASSGENDEKLFF
j_gene: TRBJ2-3; d_gene: .; v_gene: TRBV18; abundance: .; CDR3nt: TGTGCCAGCTCACCGGCCCAGGGGACAGATACGCAGTATTTT; CDR3aa: CASSPAQGTDTQYF
j_gene: TRBJ2-1; d_gene: .; v_gene: TRBV15; abundance: .; CDR3nt: TGTGCCACCAGCAGAGAAAACATGGGCCCCAATGAGCAGTTCTTC; CDR3aa: CATSRENMGPNEQFF
j_gene: TRBJ2-7; d_gene: TRBD2; v_gene: TRBV7-2; abundance: .; CDR3nt: TGTGCCAGCAGCTCGTTAGCGGGGGGGCCGAGAGAGCAGTACTTC; CDR3aa: CASSSLAGGPREQYF
j_gene: TRBJ2-6; d_gene: .; v_gene: TRBV5-4; abundance: .; CDR3nt: TGTGCCAGCAGCCTGTTGGGGGGTGGGGCCAACGTCCTGACTTTC; CDR3aa: CASSLLGGGANVLTF
j_gene: TRBJ1-2; d_gene: .; v_gene: TRBV14; abundance: .; CDR3nt: TGTGCCAGCAGTCCAAGATTGGGGGCGGACTATGGCTACACCTTC; CDR3aa: CASSPRLGADYGYTF
j_gene: TRBJ2-5; d_gene: TRBD2; v_gene: TRBV9; abundance: once; CDR3nt: TGTGCCAGCAGCGGAGGACTAGCTAGTTTAGGGGCCCAGTACTTC; CDR3aa: CASSGGLASLGAQYF
j_gene: TRBJ2-5; d_gene: .; v_gene: TRBV6-6; abundance: few; CDR3nt: TGTGCCAGCATGGCCCAGGGAGGCCAAGAGACCCAGTACTTC; CDR3aa: CASMAQGGQETQYF
j_gene: TRBJ2-2; d_gene: .; v_gene: TRBV18; abundance: .; CDR3nt: TGTGCCAGCTCACCTGAACAGAGCACGCGCGGGGAGCTGTTTTTT; CDR3aa: CASSPEQSTRGELFF
j_gene: TRBJ1-6; d_gene: .; v_gene: TRBV27; abundance: .; CDR3nt: TGTGCCAGCAGTCTCCTAGCTATCCCGGAGAATTCACCCCTCCACTTT; CDR3aa: CASSLLAIPENSPLHF